This entry lists 30 T cell receptor beta chains sequenced from one sample in a study of T cell repertoires in ileal Crohn's disease. Time point meaning: neoterminal ileum biopsy at postoperative endoscopy, about 6 months after surgery. The repertoire was sequenced with immunoSEQ multiplex PCR; TCRdb's copy has only in-frame clones and lacks some. The repertoire holds about 62,000 clones, with less than 90% as singletons. Sequencing was done on a sample of ileal tissue. The receptor set was obtained from an adult with Crohn's disease.

This clone has only one observation. The chain has TRBV7-2 and TRBJ1-2; possible D gene TRBD1, 5 bases. V shed 7 bases and J shed 2 bases, with 14 bases lying between them. This CDR3 has 14 residues. Germline CDR1 and CDR2: SGHTA and FQGNSA. CDR3 DNA sequence: TGTGCCAGCAACAATCCCCCAGGGAACTATGGCTACACCTTC. It encodes CASNNPPGNYGYTF.

V and J are TRBV5-1 and TRBJ2-1, with TRBD2 as a possible D gene (5 bases). V lost 4 bases and J lost 5, with 10 bases in between. This CDR3 has 13 amino acids. In germline, CDR1 is SGHRS, CDR2 YFSETQ. Here the CDR3 reads CASSTRPNNEQFF. CDR3 nucleotides: TGCGCCAGCAGCACTAGACCGAACAATGAGCAGTTCTTC.

This clone is termed medium-sized. The chain carries TRBV19 and TRBJ2-5; TRBD1 is a possible D gene (6 bases). The CDR3 covers 13 residues. Trimming removed 5 bases from V and 6 bases from J, with 13 bases in between. In germline, CDR1 is LNHDA, CDR2 SQIVND (reference sequence). The CDR3 region is CASSSGQGKTQYF. CDR3 nucleotides: TGTGCCAGTAGTTCCGGCCAGGGGAAGACCCAGTACTTC. The entire variable domain, with the rest obtained from reference TRBV19 and TRBJ2-5, is as follows: DGGITQSPKYLFRKEGQNVTLSCEQNLNHDAMYWYRQDPGQGLRLIYYSQIVNDFQKGDIAEGYSVSREKKESFPLTVTSAQKNPTAFYLCASSSGQGKTQYFGPGTRLLVL.

The CDR3 DNA is TGCGCCAGCAGCCAAGATTATGGGGCTCTGAACACTGAAGCTTTCTTT. Protein product: CASSQDYGALNTEAFF. The V call is TRBV4-1, the J call TRBJ1-1, with D possibly TRBD1 on 5 matching bases. CDR3 length: 16 residues. Between the trimmed V and J ends, which lost 0 bases and 0 bases, there was a span of 11 bases. Germline V gene data show CDR1 as MGHRA and CDR2 as YSYEKL.

The chain uses TRBV19 and TRBJ1-3; no clear D gene. Trimming pared 4 bases from V and 3 bases from J, leaving 10 bases between. This CDR3 has 14 amino acids. Germline assignment: CDR1 LNHDA and CDR2 SQIVND (reference sequence). CDR3 sequence: CASSTVFHGNTIYF. CDR3 in DNA: TGTGCCAGTAGTACAGTCTTTCATGGAAACACCATATATTTT.

This chain connects TRBV19 to TRBJ1-5; D gene unclear. CDR3 length: 15 amino acids. Between the trimmed V and J ends, which lost 1 base and 7 bases, there was a span of 14 bases. CDR1 is LNHDA, CDR2 SQIVND, per germline (reference sequence). DNA for the CDR3: TGTGCCAGTAGTATAGGAGACCGGGGATGGCAGCCCCAGCATTTT. Protein sequence: CASSIGDRGWQPQHF.

The V and J genes are TRBV27 and TRBJ2-1; TRBD1 might be the D (5 bases). CDR1 and CDR2 (germline): MNHEY, SMNVEV (reference sequence). Trimming shortened V by 7 bases and J by 0 bases, and 16 bases separated the two germline ends. CDR3 length: 16 residues. CDR3 sequence: CASNRRSSSSYNEQFF. The CDR3 DNA is TGTGCCAGCAACAGGCGGAGCTCGAGCTCCTACAATGAGCAGTTCTTC.

The gene calls are TRBV10-1 and TRBJ2-1; TRBD2 matches 7 bases. V lost 8 bases, J lost 7 bases, and 8 bases stayed unmatched. The CDR3 runs 13 residues. In germline, CDR1 is WNHNN, CDR2 SYGVQD (reference sequence). The CDR3 spells CASGGGRVNEQFF. For the CDR3, the DNA is TGCGCCAGCGGGGGGGGTCGGGTGAATGAGCAGTTCTTC.

The chain links TRBV6-5 to TRBJ1-1, with 8 bases identical to TRBD1. There are 11 residues in the CDR3. With 5 bases clipped from V and 10 bases from J, the junction kept 3 bases outside the gene matches. Per germline, CDR1 MNHEY and CDR2 SVGAGI. The CDR3 loop is CASSQGAGAFF. The CDR3 DNA follows: TGTGCCAGCAGTCAGGGGGCGGGAGCTTTCTTT.

This chain uses TRBV5-1 with TRBJ2-3; 8 bases map to TRBD1. J was trimmed by 7 bases and V by 2 bases; bases with no gene match: 6. The CDR3 runs 14 residues. From germline, CDR1 is SGHRS and CDR2 YFSETQ. The CDR3 region has the DNA TGCGCCAGCAGCTTCGGACAGGGCGGCAATACGCAGTATTTT. It yields the protein CASSFGQGGNTQYF.

The V gene is TRBV6-1, the J gene TRBJ2-2; 7 positions agree with TRBD1. Germline assignment: CDR1 MNHNS and CDR2 SASEGT. CDR3 length equals 14 residues. V dropped 6 bases and J dropped 7; count of bases not matched to a gene: 8. The CDR3 DNA reads TGTGCCAGCAGGACAGGGTTTGGTGGCGGGGAGCTGTTTTTT. Its protein product is CASRTGFGGGELFF.

This chain uses TRBV6-1 with TRBJ1-2; 11 bases map to TRBD1. The CDR3 totals 14 residues. CDR1 MNHNS and CDR2 SASEGT come from the germline V gene. The trim removed 7 bases at V and 4 bases at J, leaving 5 bases unmatched. CDR3 amino acids: CASKPGTGGYGYTF. The CDR3 nucleotides are TGTGCCAGCAAACCCGGGACAGGGGGCTATGGCTACACCTTC.

The chain uses TRBV18 and TRBJ1-4, with a possible D match to TRBD1 (6 bases). CDR1 is KGHSH and CDR2 is LQKENI in the germline V gene. The CDR3 totals 14 residues. V lost 6 bases to trimming and J lost 5 bases, with 13 bases between them. CDR3 coding DNA: TGTGCCAGCTCGCTCACCGGGACAAATGAAAAACTGTTTTTT. Translated: CASSLTGTNEKLFF.

This sequence joins TRBV5-1 and TRBJ1-1; perhaps TRBD1 as D (5 bases). The CDR3 spans 14 residues. V lost 4 bases and J lost 5, with 15 bases in between. Germline V gene sequence: CDR1 SGHRS, CDR2 YFSETQ. The DNA for the CDR3 is TGCGCCAGCAGCACCCCCCAGGGCGGTACTGAAGCTTTCTTT. It specifies CASSTPQGGTEAFF.

The rearrangement joins TRBV6-5 to TRBJ2-2, with a weak D call TRBD2 (7 bases). From germline, CDR1 is MNHEY and CDR2 SVGAGI. The CDR3 covers 14 residues. V lost 2 bases, J lost 6 bases, and 10 bases lay in between. The CDR3 DNA follows: TGTGCCAGCAGTTACGGCGGGGGCCCCGGGGAGCTGTTTTTT. It translates to CASSYGGGPGELFF.

The chain employs TRBV11-2 and TRBJ2-6; a possible D gene is TRBD2 (6 bases). Trimming left V 2 bases short and J 0 bases short, with 14 bases between. Germline V gives CDR1 SGHAT, CDR2 FQNNGV. This CDR3 comprises 18 residues. Written as DNA, the CDR3 is TGTGCCAGCAGCTTACCGGGGACTCCTAGCTCTGGGGCCAACGTCCTGACTTTC. Translation gives CASSLPGTPSSGANVLTF.

The rearrangement uses TRBV6-5 and TRBJ1-2, with D hard to call. The CDR3 runs 13 residues. Germline CDR1 reads MNHEY; CDR2 reads SVGAGI. V was clipped by 5 bases and J by 3 bases, with 10 bases between them. In nucleotides, the CDR3 is TGTGCCAGCAGTACTCGAGGTGACTATGGCTACACCTTC. Translating it yields CASSTRGDYGYTF.

This clone was found once. The chain is built from TRBV7-9 and TRBJ1-2, with D maybe TRBD1 (6 bases). In germline, CDR1 is SEHNR, CDR2 FQNEAQ (reference sequence). The CDR3 has 15 residues. Deletions cut 5 bases from V and 10 bases from J, with 23 bases between. CDR3 loop: CASSPKGEPIRTYTF. The CDR3 DNA is TGTGCCAGCAGCCCAAAGGGGGAGCCTATCCGGACCTACACCTTC.

The chain employs TRBV18 and TRBJ1-2; 7 bases align to TRBD1. The CDR3 extends over 13 amino acids. Germline loops: CDR1 KGHSH, CDR2 LQKENI. The trim removed 3 bases at V and 6 bases at J, leaving 4 bases unmatched. CDR3 nucleotide sequence: TGTGCCAGCTCACCTAGGGGGACAGATGGCTACACCTTC. The encoded protein is CASSPRGTDGYTF. Filled out from reference TRBV18 and TRBJ1-2, the complete variable domain reads NAGVMQNPRHLVRRRGQEARLRCSPMKGHSHVYWYRQLPEEGLKFMVYLQKENIIDESGMPKERFSAEFPKEGPSILRIQQVVRGDSAAYFCASSPRGTDGYTFGSGTRLTVV.

The V gene is TRBV6-5, the J gene TRBJ2-7; no clear D gene. Germline V gene data show CDR1 as MNHEY and CDR2 as SVGAGI. V gave up 4 bases and J gave up 6 bases, with 16 bases separating them. The CDR3 has 14 amino acids. The CDR3 DNA reads as TGTGCCAGCAGTTCTTATTCGGTGGCAGGCGAGCAGTACGTC. Protein product: CASSSYSVAGEQYV.

This chain uses TRBV2 with TRBJ2-3, with a possible D match to TRBD1 (6 bases). This CDR3 is 14 amino acids long. V was trimmed by 4 bases and J by 7 bases, leaving 15 bases between them. CDR1 and CDR2 from the germline V gene are SNHLY and FYNNEI. The CDR3 DNA reads TGTGCCAGCAGTGTTGGCAGGGGCAAGTATACGCAGTATTTT. Its protein is CASSVGRGKYTQYF. Supplemented by reference TRBV2 and TRBJ2-3, the full variable domain reads EPEVTQTPSHQVTQMGQEVILRCVPISNHLYFYWYRQILGQKVEFLVSFYNNEISEKSEIFDDQFSVERPDGSNFTLKIRSTKLEDSAMYFCASSVGRGKYTQYFGPGTRLTVL.

This chain links TRBV9 with TRBJ1-2; 10 nucleotides line up with TRBD1. Trimming removed 5 bases from V and 5 bases from J; junction bases left unmatched: 6. CDR3 length equals 14 residues. Germline CDR1 is SGDLS and CDR2 is YYNGEE. The CDR3 here is CASSRDRGGYGYTF. Here the CDR3 DNA reads TGTGCCAGCAGTAGGGACAGGGGTGGGTATGGCTACACCTTC.

This sequence joins TRBV5-6 and TRBJ1-4, with D unresolved. The germline V gene has CDR1 SGHDT and CDR2 YYEEEE. Trimming pared 1 base from V and 4 bases from J, leaving 8 bases between. The length of the CDR3 is 14 residues. This chain's CDR3 is CASSLTRLNEKLFF. CDR3 nucleotides: TGTGCCAGCAGCTTGACACGACTTAATGAAAAACTGTTTTTT.

Notes on this clone: Mismatch with germline at one junction end may stem from a read error. The chain carries TRBV7-2 and TRBJ1-2, with TRBD1 matching 10 bases. The CDR3 runs 15 residues. Per the germline V gene, CDR1 is SGHTA and CDR2 is FQGNSA. This CDR3 is CASSSTGTGAPEVSF. The CDR3 bases are TGTGCCAGCAGCTCGACGGGGACAGGGGCACCAGAGGTCTCCTTC. The whole variable domain, filled in from reference TRBV7-2 and TRBJ1-2, reads GAGVSQSPSNKVTEKGKDVELRCDPISGHTALYWYRQSLGQGLEFLIYFQGNSAPDKSGLPSDRFSAERTGGSVSTLTIQRTQQEDSAVYLCASSSTGTGAPEVSFGSGTRLTVV.

This sequence joins TRBV7-9 and TRBJ2-3, with D maybe TRBD1 (6 bases). Germline CDR1 and CDR2: SEHNR and FQNEAQ (reference sequence). The CDR3 spans 16 residues. Trimming shortened V by 5 bases and J by 2 bases, and 17 bases separated the two germline ends. The CDR3 reads CASSPRGIILTDTQYF. In DNA, the CDR3 is TGTGCCAGCAGCCCGAGGGGGATCATCCTCACAGATACGCAGTATTTT.

The chain has TRBV5-5 and TRBJ2-7, with D perhaps matching TRBD2 (5 bases). Germline V lookup: CDR1 SGHKS, CDR2 YYEKEE (reference sequence). This CDR3 is built from 13 residues. V lost 2 bases and J 2 bases, leaving 8 bases between the germline ends. CDR3 nucleotides: TGTGCCAGCAGCTTTCGAGGGACCTACGAGCAGTACTTC. Amino acids: CASSFRGTYEQYF.

V and J are TRBV4-2 and TRBJ2-4; TRBD1 aligns across 9 bases. Trimming took 2 bases from V and 5 from J; bases not matched to a gene: 4. Germline CDR1 and CDR2: LGHNA and YNFKEQ. The CDR3 has 15 amino acids. The CDR3 coding sequence is TGTGCCAGCAGCCAAACGGGACAGGGAGAAAACATTCAGTACTTC. Its translation is CASSQTGQGENIQYF.

The rearrangement uses TRBV7-2 and TRBJ1-3; D is possibly TRBD1 (5 bases). The V end lost 0 bases, the J end lost 4 bases, and 10 bases lay between the germline ends. The CDR3 spans 15 residues. Per germline, CDR1 SGHTA and CDR2 FQGNSA. CDR3 sequence reads: CASSLAWGLGNTIYF. The CDR3 nucleotides are TGTGCCAGCAGCTTAGCTTGGGGCCTCGGAAACACCATATATTTT. The full variable domain, completed using reference TRBV7-2 and TRBJ1-3, is GAGVSQSPSNKVTEKGKDVELRCDPISGHTALYWYRQSLGQGLEFLIYFQGNSAPDKSGLPSDRFSAERTGGSVSTLTIQRTQQEDSAVYLCASSLAWGLGNTIYFGEGSWLTVV.

This chain uses TRBV2 with TRBJ1-5; tentative D call: TRBD1 (5 bases). The length of the CDR3 is 12 residues. Germline V gives CDR1 SNHLY, CDR2 FYNNEI. Trimming left V 8 bases short and J 7 bases short, with 12 bases between. The CDR3 DNA is TGTGCCAGCTCGGAGGGACTGCAGCCCCAGCATTTT. It codes for CASSEGLQPQHF.

This chain's CDR3 is CASGTGGYRSGNTIYF. The CDR3 DNA reads as TGTGCCAGTGGGACAGGGGGCTACCGCTCTGGAAACACCATATATTTT. The rearrangement links TRBV2 to TRBJ1-3; 12 nucleotides line up with TRBD1. The germline V gene encodes CDR1 SNHLY and CDR2 FYNNEI. The CDR3 is 16 amino acids. The V gene end was trimmed by 9 bases and the J gene end by 0 bases; junction bases not matched to a gene: 6. The complete variable domain, with remaining parts taken from reference TRBV2 and TRBJ1-3, reads EPEVTQTPSHQVTQMGQEVILRCVPISNHLYFYWYRQILGQKVEFLVSFYNNEISEKSEIFDDQFSVERPDGSNFTLKIRSTKLEDSAMYFCASGTGGYRSGNTIYFGEGSWLTVV.